This is a list of T cell receptor beta chains from one sample in a study of neurological immune-mediated disorders. TCRdb re-called the 5' RACE reads through MiXCR, storing one row per CDR3 protein. The sample consists of 45,000 to 50,000 distinct CDR3 sequences, roughly 24% of them appearing once. The sequenced material came from PBMCs. The receptors stem from a woman in her 70s in good health. The CDR3 runs from the conserved cysteine through the conserved F or W. The D gene is left open where the match is weak. A clone size is listed for some rows: how often the clone was seen (once, few, many), or a class if it is expanded.

v_gene,abundance,d_gene,j_gene,CDR3aa,CDR3nt
TRBV5-1,-,TRBD1,TRBJ2-3,CASSPNRGLNTDTQYF,TGCGCCAGCAGCCCTAACAGGGGGCTCAACACAGATACGCAGTATTTT
TRBV3-1,-,TRBD2,TRBJ2-1,CASSQAGVGRHHEQFF,TGTGCCAGCAGCCAAGCCGGGGTCGGGAGGCACCATGAGCAGTTCTTC
TRBV5-1,many,-,TRBJ2-2,CASSLPGGGTGELFF,TGCGCCAGCAGCTTACCCGGGGGCGGCACCGGGGAGCTGTTTTTT
TRBV29-1,many,-,TRBJ1-3,CSVGEHSGNTIYF,TGCAGCGTTGGAGAGCACTCTGGAAACACCATATATTTT
TRBV5-1,many,-,TRBJ2-7,CASSLSGELYEQYF,TGCGCCAGCAGCTTGAGCGGAGAGCTTTACGAGCAGTACTTC
TRBV9,-,-,TRBJ2-5,CASSVDETYKMGTQYF,TGTGCCAGCAGCGTAGATGAGACTTATAAGATGGGGACCCAGTACTTC
TRBV7-6,many,-,TRBJ1-6,CASSFNNSPLHF,TGTGCCAGCAGCTTTAATAATTCACCCCTCCACTTT
TRBV29-1,many,TRBD1,TRBJ1-1,CSVEATQGTEAFF,TGCAGCGTTGAAGCCACACAGGGGACTGAAGCTTTCTTT
TRBV27,-,TRBD2,TRBJ2-7,CASRRSSGLAGVPNYEQYF,TGTGCCAGCAGACGTAGCTCGGGACTAGCGGGGGTCCCGAACTACGAGCAGTACTTC
TRBV3-1,many,-,TRBJ2-1,CASSQLWGDNEQFF,TGTGCCAGCAGCCAATTATGGGGTGACAATGAGCAGTTCTTC
TRBV9,few,-,TRBJ2-7,CASSVMSGSYEQYF,TGTGCCAGCAGCGTAATGTCAGGCTCCTACGAGCAGTACTTC
TRBV10-3,-,TRBD1,TRBJ2-7,CAISTGTGAIYEQYF,TGTGCCATCAGTACCGGGACAGGGGCCATCTACGAGCAGTACTTC
TRBV6-2/TRBV6-3,many,TRBD2,TRBJ2-5,CASASSGQETQYF,TGTGCCAGCGCTTCTAGCGGCCAAGAGACCCAGTACTTC
TRBV5-1,-,-,TRBJ2-1,CASSLDARDNEQFF,TGCGCCAGCAGCTTGGATGCGCGGGACAATGAGCAGTTCTTC
TRBV5-1,many,-,TRBJ2-3,CASSLGGPTDTQYF,TGCGCCAGCAGCTTGGGGGGACCCACAGATACGCAGTATTTT
TRBV28,many,TRBD2,TRBJ2-1,CASNWGGRGYNEQFF,TGTGCCAGCAATTGGGGGGGACGGGGTTACAATGAGCAGTTCTTC
TRBV5-1,many,-,TRBJ2-3,CASSLDRSTDTQYF,TGCGCCAGCAGCTTGGACAGAAGCACAGATACGCAGTATTTT
TRBV20-1,-,TRBD1,TRBJ2-2,CSARARQGATGELFF,TGCAGTGCTAGAGCCCGACAGGGGGCCACCGGGGAGCTGTTTTTT
TRBV29-1,many,TRBD1,TRBJ1-1,CSVELDRENTEAFF,TGCAGCGTTGAACTGGACAGGGAGAACACTGAAGCTTTCTTT
TRBV12-3/TRBV12-4,many,-,TRBJ1-1,CASSFGQGTGTEAFF,TGTGCCAGCAGTTTCGGGCAGGGAACGGGCACTGAAGCTTTCTTT
TRBV5-1,many,TRBD2,TRBJ2-1,CASSTTLAGGVNEQFF,TGCGCCAGCAGCACCACTTTAGCGGGAGGGGTGAATGAGCAGTTCTTC
TRBV9,many,-,TRBJ2-7,CASSVAVRGYEQYF,TGTGCCAGCAGCGTAGCTGTCAGGGGCTACGAGCAGTACTTC
TRBV20-1,many,-,TRBJ2-1,CSARKLTNEQFF,TGCAGTGCTAGGAAGTTGACGAATGAGCAGTTCTTC
TRBV20-1,medium-sized,TRBD2,TRBJ2-1,CSARRLAGHNEQFF,TGCAGTGCTAGAAGACTAGCGGGGCACAATGAGCAGTTCTTC
TRBV12-3/TRBV12-4,-,TRBD1,TRBJ2-3,CASRRTGGTDTQYF,TGTGCCAGCAGAAGGACAGGGGGCACAGATACGCAGTATTTT
TRBV2,many,-,TRBJ1-5,CASSEGGGNQPQHF,TGTGCCAGCAGTGAGGGGGGGGGAAATCAGCCCCAGCATTTT
TRBV5-1,few,-,TRBJ2-7,CASSPVRGRSYEQYF,TGCGCCAGCAGCCCAGTCCGGGGGCGCAGCTACGAGCAGTACTTC
TRBV10-3,many,TRBD1,TRBJ1-6,CAISTGGWSPLHF,TGTGCCATCAGTACAGGGGGCTGGTCACCCCTCCACTTT
TRBV2,many,-,TRBJ2-7,CASSEAIQGPYEQYF,TGTGCCAGCAGTGAAGCGATTCAGGGCCCCTACGAGCAGTACTTC
TRBV6-5,many,TRBD2,TRBJ2-5,CASSYLVGGRETQYF,TGTGCCAGCAGTTACCTGGTTGGCGGGAGAGAGACCCAGTACTTC
TRBV2,few,TRBD2,TRBJ2-1,CASRVRGSGGDEQFF,TGTGCCAGCAGGGTCCGGGGTAGCGGGGGCGATGAGCAGTTCTTT
TRBV10-3,many,-,TRBJ1-1,CAISALGGAEAFF,TGTGCCATCAGTGCTTTAGGGGGGGCTGAAGCTTTCTTT
TRBV5-1,many,-,TRBJ1-2,CASSLGGIGNYGYTF,TGCGCCAGCAGCTTGGGGGGGATCGGTAACTATGGCTACACCTTC
TRBV20-1,many,TRBD2,TRBJ2-1,CSATSSGSESYNEQFF,TGCAGCGCCACATCTAGCGGGAGTGAGTCCTACAATGAGCAGTTCTTC
TRBV12-3/TRBV12-4,many,-,TRBJ2-7,CASSFRVGEQAEQYF,TGTGCCAGCAGTTTCAGGGTGGGTGAACAAGCAGAGCAGTACTTC
TRBV12-3/TRBV12-4,many,-,TRBJ1-1,CASSSHRNTEAFF,TGTGCCAGCAGTTCTCATAGGAACACTGAAGCTTTCTTT
TRBV5-1,-,-,TRBJ1-1,CASSLVDTEAFF,TGCGCCAGCAGCTTGGTGGACACTGAAGCTTTCTTT
TRBV28,many,TRBD2,TRBJ2-5,CASSSQRAGAEETQYF,TGTGCCAGCAGTTCCCAGAGAGCGGGAGCAGAAGAGACCCAGTACTTC
TRBV10-3,-,TRBD2,TRBJ2-5,CAISDLPLSGAETQYF,TGTGCCATCAGTGATCTCCCACTTAGCGGGGCGGAGACCCAGTACTTC
TRBV5-5,many,-,TRBJ2-2,CASSQSSVGRNTGELFF,TGTGCCAGCAGCCAATCCTCCGTCGGTAGAAACACCGGGGAGCTGTTTTTT
TRBV5-1,many,-,TRBJ2-3,CASSWTGTGEDTQYF,TGCGCCAGCAGCTGGACCGGGACCGGGGAGGATACGCAGTATTTT
TRBV5-1,many,-,TRBJ1-1,CASTQNSGTTEAFF,TGCGCCAGCACTCAAAATTCCGGGACGACTGAAGCTTTCTTT
TRBV24-1,many,-,TRBJ2-6,CATSAGGANVLTF,TGTGCCACCAGTGCGGGTGGGGCCAACGTCCTGACTTTC
TRBV18,-,-,TRBJ1-5,CASSPSVGNQPQHF,TGTGCCAGCTCACCCTCCGTGGGAAATCAGCCCCAGCATTTT
TRBV5-1,many,-,TRBJ1-1,CASSQPGTNTEAFF,TGCGCCAGCAGCCAGCCTGGCACGAACACTGAAGCTTTCTTT
TRBV9,-,-,TRBJ1-3,CASSVVEGPGNTIYF,TGTGCCAGCAGCGTAGTGGAGGGTCCCGGAAACACCATATATTTT
TRBV6-6,few,-,TRBJ1-1,CASIRDNNTEAFF,TGTGCCAGCATCAGGGACAATAACACTGAAGCTTTCTTT
TRBV12-3/TRBV12-4,few,TRBD2,TRBJ2-4,CASSLGSGGSSKNIQYF,TGTGCCAGCAGTTTAGGTAGCGGGGGTTCTAGCAAAAACATTCAGTACTTC
TRBV29-1,many,-,TRBJ2-7,CSVARGADLLGEQYF,TGCAGCGTGGCCAGGGGGGCCGATCTGCTTGGGGAGCAGTACTTC
TRBV28,many,-,TRBJ2-2,CASSVTTGELFF,TGTGCCAGCAGTGTAACGACCGGGGAGCTGTTTTTT
TRBV7-9,many,TRBD2,TRBJ2-1,CASSQTSGEQFF,TGTGCCAGCAGCCAGACTAGCGGAGAGCAGTTCTTC
TRBV5-1,-,-,TRBJ2-3,CASSSLGDSTDTQYF,TGCGCCAGCAGCTCTCTGGGGGACAGCACAGATACGCAGTATTTT
TRBV7-2,many,TRBD2,TRBJ2-7,CASSLSNSGSGYEQYF,TGTGCCAGCAGCTTATCCAATAGCGGGAGTGGCTACGAGCAGTACTTC
TRBV5-1,many,-,TRBJ2-1,CASTHRDPYNEQFF,TGCGCCAGCACCCATAGGGACCCCTACAATGAGCAGTTCTTC
TRBV7-2,many,TRBD2,TRBJ2-1,CASSSLGGSYNEQFF,TGTGCCAGCAGCTCACTGGGAGGGAGCTACAATGAGCAGTTCTTC
TRBV5-1,few,TRBD1,TRBJ2-7,CASSLGTGTGGGRLPYEQYF,TGCGCCAGCAGCTTGGGTACCGGGACAGGGGGCGGAAGGCTCCCTTACGAGCAGTACTTC
TRBV5-4,many,-,TRBJ2-1,CASSLGQFIQFF,TGTGCCAGCAGCTTGGGACAGTTCATTCAGTTCTTC